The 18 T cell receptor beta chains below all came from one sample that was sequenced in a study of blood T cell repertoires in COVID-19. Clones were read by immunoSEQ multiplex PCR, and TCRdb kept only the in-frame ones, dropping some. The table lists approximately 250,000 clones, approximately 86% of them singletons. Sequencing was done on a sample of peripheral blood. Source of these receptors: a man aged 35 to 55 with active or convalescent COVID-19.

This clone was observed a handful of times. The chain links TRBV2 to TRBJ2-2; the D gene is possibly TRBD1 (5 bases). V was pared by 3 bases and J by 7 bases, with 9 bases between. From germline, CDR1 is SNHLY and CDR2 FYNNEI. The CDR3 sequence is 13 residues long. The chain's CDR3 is CASSDQGGGELFF. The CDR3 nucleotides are TGTGCCAGCAGTGACCAGGGTGGCGGGGAGCTGTTTTTT.

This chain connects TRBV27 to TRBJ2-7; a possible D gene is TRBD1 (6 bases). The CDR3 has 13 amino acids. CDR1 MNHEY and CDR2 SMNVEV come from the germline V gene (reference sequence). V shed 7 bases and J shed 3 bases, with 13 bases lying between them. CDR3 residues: CASIQGNFYEQYF. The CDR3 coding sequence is TGTGCCAGCATCCAGGGGAACTTCTACGAGCAGTACTTC.

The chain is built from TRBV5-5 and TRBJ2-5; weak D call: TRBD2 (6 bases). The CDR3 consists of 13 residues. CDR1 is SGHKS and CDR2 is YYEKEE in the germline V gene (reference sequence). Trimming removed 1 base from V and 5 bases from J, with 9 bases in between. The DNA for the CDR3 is TGTGCCAGCAGCTTGCCCGGGAGTGAGACCCAGTACTTC. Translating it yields CASSLPGSETQYF.

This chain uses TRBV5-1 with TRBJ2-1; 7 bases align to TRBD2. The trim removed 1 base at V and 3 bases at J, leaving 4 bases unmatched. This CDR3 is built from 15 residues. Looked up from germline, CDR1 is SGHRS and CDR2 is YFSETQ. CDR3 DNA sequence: TGCGCCAGCAGCTTGAATCCGGGGGGCTACAATGAGCAGTTCTTC. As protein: CASSLNPGGYNEQFF. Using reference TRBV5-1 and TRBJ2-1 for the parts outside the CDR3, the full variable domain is KAGVTQTPRYLIKTRGQQVTLSCSPISGHRSVSWYQQTPGQGLQFLFEYFSETQRNKGNFPGRFSGRQFSNSRSEMNVSTLELGDSALYLCASSLNPGGYNEQFFGPGTRLTVL.

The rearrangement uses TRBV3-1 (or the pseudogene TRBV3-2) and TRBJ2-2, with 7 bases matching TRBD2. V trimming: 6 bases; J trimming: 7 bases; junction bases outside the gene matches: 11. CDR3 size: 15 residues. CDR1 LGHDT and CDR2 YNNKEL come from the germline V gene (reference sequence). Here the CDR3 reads CASRGQRTSSGELFF. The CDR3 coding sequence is TGTGCCAGCAGGGGCCAAAGGACTAGTAGCGGGGAGCTGTTTTTT.

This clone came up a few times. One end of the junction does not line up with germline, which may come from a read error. The CDR3: CASSDSEGTGELFF. Here the CDR3 DNA reads TGTGCCAGCAGTGACTCGGAGGGCACCGGGGAGCTGTTTTTT. The rearrangement joins TRBV6-2 or TRBV6-3 to TRBJ2-2; maybe TRBD2 (6 bases). The germline CDR1 and CDR2 sequences are MNHEY and SVGEGT. The CDR3 is 14 amino acids.

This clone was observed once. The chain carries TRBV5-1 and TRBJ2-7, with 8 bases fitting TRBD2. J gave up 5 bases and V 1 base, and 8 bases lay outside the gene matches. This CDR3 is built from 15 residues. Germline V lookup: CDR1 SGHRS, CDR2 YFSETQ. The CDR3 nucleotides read TGCGCCAGCAGCTTGTTTCCGGGACTAGGGGACGAGCAGTACTTC. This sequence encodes CASSLFPGLGDEQYF.

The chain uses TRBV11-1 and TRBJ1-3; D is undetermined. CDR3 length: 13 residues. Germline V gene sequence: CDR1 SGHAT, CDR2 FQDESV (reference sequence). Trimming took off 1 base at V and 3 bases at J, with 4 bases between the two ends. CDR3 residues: CASSLEHGNTIYF. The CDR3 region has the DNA TGTGCCAGCAGCTTAGAACATGGAAACACCATATATTTT.

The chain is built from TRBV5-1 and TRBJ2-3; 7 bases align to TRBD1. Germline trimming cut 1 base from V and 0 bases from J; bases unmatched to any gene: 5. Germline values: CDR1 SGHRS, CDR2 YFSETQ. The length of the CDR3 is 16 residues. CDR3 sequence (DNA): TGCGCCAGCAGCTTGTTCACAGGGGCTAGCACAGATACGCAGTATTTT. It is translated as CASSLFTGASTDTQYF. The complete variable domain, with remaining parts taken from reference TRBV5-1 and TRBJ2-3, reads KAGVTQTPRYLIKTRGQQVTLSCSPISGHRSVSWYQQTPGQGLQFLFEYFSETQRNKGNFPGRFSGRQFSNSRSEMNVSTLELGDSALYLCASSLFTGASTDTQYFGPGTRLTVL.

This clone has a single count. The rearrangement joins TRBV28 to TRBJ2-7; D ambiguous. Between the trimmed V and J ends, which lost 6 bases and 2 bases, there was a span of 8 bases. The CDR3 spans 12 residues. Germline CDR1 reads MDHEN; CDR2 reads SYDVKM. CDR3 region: CASRSQPYEQYF. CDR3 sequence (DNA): TGTGCCAGCAGATCACAGCCCTACGAGCAGTACTTC.

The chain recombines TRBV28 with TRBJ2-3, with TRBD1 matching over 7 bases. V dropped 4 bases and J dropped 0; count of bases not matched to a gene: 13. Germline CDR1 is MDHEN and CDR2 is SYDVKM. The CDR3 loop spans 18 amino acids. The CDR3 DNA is TGTGCCAGCAGTTCTCTTAGCGTCGGGACAGCTAGCACAGATACGCAGTATTTT. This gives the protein CASSSLSVGTASTDTQYF.

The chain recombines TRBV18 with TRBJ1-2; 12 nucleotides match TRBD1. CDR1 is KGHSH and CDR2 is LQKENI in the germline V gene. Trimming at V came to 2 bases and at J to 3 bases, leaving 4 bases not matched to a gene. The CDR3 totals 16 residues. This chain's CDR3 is CASSPGTGGFDYGYTF. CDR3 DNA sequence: TGTGCCAGCTCACCAGGGACAGGGGGCTTCGACTATGGCTACACCTTC.

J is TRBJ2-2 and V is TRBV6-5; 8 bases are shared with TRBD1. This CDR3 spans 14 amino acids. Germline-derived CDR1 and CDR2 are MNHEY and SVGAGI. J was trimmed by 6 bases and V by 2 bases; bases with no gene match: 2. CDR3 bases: TGTGCCAGCAGTTACGGACAGGGTCCCGGGGAGCTGTTTTTT. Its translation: CASSYGQGPGELFF.

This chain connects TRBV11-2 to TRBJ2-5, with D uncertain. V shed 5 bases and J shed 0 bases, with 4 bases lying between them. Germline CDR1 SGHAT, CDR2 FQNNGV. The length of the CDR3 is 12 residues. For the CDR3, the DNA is TGTGCCAGCAGCACTCACCAAGAGACCCAGTACTTC. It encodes CASSTHQETQYF.

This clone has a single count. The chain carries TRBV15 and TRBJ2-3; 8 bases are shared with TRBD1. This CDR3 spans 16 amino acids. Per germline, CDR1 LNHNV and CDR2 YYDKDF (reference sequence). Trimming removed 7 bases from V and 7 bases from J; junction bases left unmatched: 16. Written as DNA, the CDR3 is TGTGCCACCACGCACTCGGGGACAGGCGCATGGAATACGCAGTATTTT. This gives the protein CATTHSGTGAWNTQYF.

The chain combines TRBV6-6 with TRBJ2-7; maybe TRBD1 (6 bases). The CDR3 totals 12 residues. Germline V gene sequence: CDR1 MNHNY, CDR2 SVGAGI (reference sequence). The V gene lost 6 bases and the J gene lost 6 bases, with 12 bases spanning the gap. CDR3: CASSSDRREQYF. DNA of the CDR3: TGTGCCAGCAGCTCCGACAGGCGCGAGCAGTACTTC.

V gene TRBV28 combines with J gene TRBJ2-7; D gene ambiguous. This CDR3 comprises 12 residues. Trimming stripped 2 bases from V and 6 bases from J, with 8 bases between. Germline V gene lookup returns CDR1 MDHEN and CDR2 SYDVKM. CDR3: CASSLAGFEQYF. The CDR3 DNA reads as TGTGCCAGCAGTTTAGCCGGGTTCGAGCAGTACTTC. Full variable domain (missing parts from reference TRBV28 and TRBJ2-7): DVKVTQSSRYLVKRTGEKVFLECVQDMDHENMFWYRQDPGLGLRLIYFSYDVKMKEKGDIPEGYSVSREKKERFSLILESASTNQTSMYLCASSLAGFEQYFGPGTRLTVT.

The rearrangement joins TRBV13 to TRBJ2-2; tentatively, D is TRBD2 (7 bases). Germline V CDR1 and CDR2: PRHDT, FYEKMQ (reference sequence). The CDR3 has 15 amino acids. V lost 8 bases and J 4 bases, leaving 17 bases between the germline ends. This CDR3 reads CASQGGGHATGELFF. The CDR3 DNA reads TGTGCCAGCCAAGGGGGGGGACACGCCACCGGGGAGCTGTTTTTT. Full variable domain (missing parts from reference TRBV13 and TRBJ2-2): AAGVIQSPRHLIKEKRETATLKCYPIPRHDTVYWYQQGPGQDPQFLISFYEKMQSDKGSIPDRFSAQQFSDYHSELNMSSLELGDSALYFCASQGGGHATGELFFGEGSRLTVL.